This TCR beta chain was documented in a study of spatial heterogeneity in lung cancer (dated by TCRdb to about 2019). Regarding the study in general: Beta-chain transcripts were consistently detected in greater numbers than alpha-chain transcripts, which likely reflected higher beta-chain transcript abundance. Nonsynonymous mutation counts, determined by whole-exome sequencing of tumor tissue, were related to features of the TCR repertoire. In non-small cell lung cancer, the study made a quantitative comparison of TCR alpha and beta repertoires among multiple tumor regions, matched nontumor lung and blood. In the raw uncorrected reads, each unique combination of TCR and UMI appeared more than ten times on average. Both alpha and beta chains were TCR-sequenced in samples taken at surgery, namely 220 tumor regions, 62 to 65 matched nontumor lung samples and some 53 PBMC samples.

The time point label corresponds to: sample taken at primary tumor resection. The donors were about 65 patients from the lung TRACERx cohort who had early-stage, untreated non-small cell lung cancer. Whole RNA extracted from tumor and nontumor lung tissue, or from cryopreserved PBMC samples, was used for TCR sequencing without cell sorting. Patients were selected for TCR sequencing only if sufficient RNA was available from at least two tumor regions. A lung pathologist reviewed the tumor and adjacent nontumor lung specimens before the specimens were selected. This clonotype came up many times. No cognate antigen has been identified for it. Base quality data are lacking; no much larger clone is found one base away. The library was produced with 5' RACE. The reads were generated on a NextSeq 500. In the TCR library protocol, a unique molecular identifier was attached to each TCR cDNA molecule so that PCR and sequencing errors could be corrected. Per the source publication's procedure: TCR identification, UMI-based error correction and CDR3 extraction were performed with Decombinator tools. TCRs above a frequency of 2 per 1,000, corresponding to the top 1% of the tumor frequency distribution, were defined as expanded. Rényi diversity was computed with the R vegan package after subsampling each repertoire 100 times to 5,000 TCRs. To build CDR3 similarity networks, amino acid triplet string-kernel similarity was used, and CDR3s were connected when their pairwise similarity was above 0.82. TCRdb trimmed public reads at Q25 via fastp, called clones via MiXCR and kept in-frame beta chains. Each CDR3 protein gets just one entry, which takes the most common genes and DNA from the rows behind it. TCRdb's processing, not the study's, gives the V and J calls here. This sample lists thousands of distinct CDR3 sequences; 13% were detected once. The ten largest clonotypes hold about 20% of the sample.

Germline trimming: 4 bases from V, 9 bases from J; junction bases outside gene matches: 11. Measured from the cysteine to the phenylalanine, the CDR3 is 15 residues long. This entry keeps only the CDR3 DNA: 45 bases, framed from base 1. According to the germline V gene (reference sequence), CDR1 reads MNHEY and CDR2 reads SMNVEV. Paper-wide results and their limitations: Confirming at a functional level the hypothesis that regional TCRs recognize regional mutations was considered to require additional single-cell paired TCR alpha and beta sequencing.

The TCR sequence derives from a female donor with early-stage non-small cell lung cancer. The chain was built from TRBV27 and TRBJ2-5; 10 bases in the junction line up with TRBD2. The sample here was normal lung tissue next to the tumor, taken at surgery. DNA sequence: TGTGCCAGCAGTTACTTTCTAGCGGGGGTCGCGGCCCAGTACTTC. This codes for CASSYFLAGVAAQYF.